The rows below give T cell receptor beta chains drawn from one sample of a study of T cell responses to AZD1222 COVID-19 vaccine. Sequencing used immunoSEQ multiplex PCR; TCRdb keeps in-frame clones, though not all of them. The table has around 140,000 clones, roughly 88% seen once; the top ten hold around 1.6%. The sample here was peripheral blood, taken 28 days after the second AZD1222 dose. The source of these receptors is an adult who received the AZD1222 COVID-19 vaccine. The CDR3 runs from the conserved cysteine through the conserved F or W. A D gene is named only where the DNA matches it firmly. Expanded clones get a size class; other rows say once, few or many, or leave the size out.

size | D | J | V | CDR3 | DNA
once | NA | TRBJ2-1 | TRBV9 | CASSVYAANEQFF | TGTGCCAGCAGCGTTTACGCGGCCAATGAGCAGTTCTTC
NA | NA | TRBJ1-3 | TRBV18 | CASSPPSRISGNTIYF | TGTGCCAGCTCACCACCGAGCAGGATCTCTGGAAACACCATATATTTT
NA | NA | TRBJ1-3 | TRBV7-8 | CASSLVTGLAGNTIYF | TGTGCCAGCAGCTTAGTTACAGGCCTAGCGGGAAACACCATATATTTT
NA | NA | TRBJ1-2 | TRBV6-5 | CASSYSTGRIDYGYTF | TGTGCCAGCAGTTACTCGACCGGGCGGATTGACTATGGCTACACCTTC
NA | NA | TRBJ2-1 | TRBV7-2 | CASSLQGQLSYNEQFF | TGTGCCAGCAGCTTACAGGGTCAGCTTTCCTACAATGAGCAGTTCTTC
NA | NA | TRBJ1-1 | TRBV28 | CASKEDLKAFF | TGTGCCAGTAAAGAGGATCTGAAAGCTTTCTTT
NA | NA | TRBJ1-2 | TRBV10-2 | CASSAGLNNYGYTF | TGCGCCAGCAGTGCGGGACTCAATAACTATGGCTACACCTTC
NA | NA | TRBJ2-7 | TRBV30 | CAWSRDTSYEQYF | TGTGCCTGGAGCCGGGACACATCCTACGAGCAGTACTTC
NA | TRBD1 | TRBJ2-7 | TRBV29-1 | CSVGPLWTGGSYEQYF | TGCAGCGTTGGGCCACTATGGACAGGGGGATCCTACGAGCAGTACTTC
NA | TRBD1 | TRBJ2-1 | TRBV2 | CARSWTGDYNEQFF | TGTGCCAGAAGTTGGACAGGGGACTACAATGAGCAGTTCTTC
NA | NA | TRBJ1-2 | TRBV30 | CAWSGPAWGGYTF | TGTGCCTGGAGTGGCCCGGCTTGGGGCGGCTACACCTTC
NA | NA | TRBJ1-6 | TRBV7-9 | CASSSSLDNSPLHF | TGTGCCAGCAGCTCGAGCCTGGATAATTCACCCCTCCACTTT
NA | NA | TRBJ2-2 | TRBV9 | CASSEGKITGELFF | TGTGCCAGCAGCGAGGGGAAGATAACCGGGGAGCTGTTTTTT
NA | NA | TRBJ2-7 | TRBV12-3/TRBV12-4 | CASSPQGYEQYF | TGTGCCAGCAGTCCCCAGGGTTACGAGCAGTACTTC
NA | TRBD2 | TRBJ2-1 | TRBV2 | CASSEVRGGDNEQFF | TGTGCCAGCAGTGAGGTCCGGGGGGGGGACAATGAGCAGTTCTTC
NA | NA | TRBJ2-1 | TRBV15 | CATSRDLRGWHEQFF | TGTGCCACCAGCAGAGATTTGCGGGGATGGCATGAGCAGTTCTTC